Detailed here is one TCR beta chain. These data come from a study of blood T cell repertoires in COVID-19. For the study at large: Each recovered donor of Cohort 3 presented with two negative PCRs, clearance, or symptom resolution. Samples of COVID-19 (acute and convalescent) were obtained from the United States, Italy and Spain.

Original processing methods: By means of reference gene primer amplification, nucleated cell counts were estimated. The method was immunoSEQ multiplex PCR; TCRdb's version includes in-frame clones alone and lacks a portion of them. V and J calls and clone size are as listed in that table; D and trimming were resolved from the DNA. The data show 300,000 to 450,000 clones, about 90% seen once. CDR3 size: 14 residues. With 4 bases removed from V and 1 base from J, the gap between germline ends came to 11 bases. Germline CDR1 MNHEY, CDR2 SVGAGI. This study enrolled people aged roughly 18 to 90 from about 26 US geographic areas.

The rearrangement links TRBV6-5 to TRBJ2-7; a possible D gene is TRBD2 (6 bases). The sample consisted of PBMCs or T cells enriched from blood (not recorded which). The clonotype comes from a middle-aged man in a cohort exposed to, infected with or recovered from COVID-19 (not recorded which). CDR3: CASSSERVSYEQYF. The CDR3 nucleotides read TGTGCCAGCAGTTCGGAGCGGGTGTCCTACGAGCAGTACTTC.